This TCR beta chain was documented in a study of chemoradiotherapy in HPV16-positive cancers (dated 2022 in TCRdb). Background for the entire study: Functional T-cell assays on cells from a couple of HPV16-positive patients defined candidate HPV-specific T-cell clones and common TCR motifs. The study asked whether T-cell immunity to the HPV oncoproteins E6 and E7 changes during chemoradiotherapy and whether this immunity affects survival. The candidate HPV-specific TCRs and motifs were then tracked in TCR repertoires from around 93 patients with HPV-related cancers.

The CDR3 measures 15 amino acids from cysteine to phenylalanine. Left in the record is the CDR3 DNA by itself, 45 bases read in frame from the first base. CDR1 GTSNPN and CDR2 SVGIG were looked up in the germline V gene (reference sequence). From V the trimming removes 3 bases and from J it removes 6 bases, while the gene matches leave 7 bases of the junction unaccounted for. This clone was recorded only once. Its antigen target is currently unknown. Base quality data are lacking; no much larger clone is found one base away. Receptor libraries were prepared by the immunoSEQ multiplex PCR assay. TCRdb took over this immuneACCESS table, retaining in-frame rearrangements with V and J assigned. Such tables are incomplete; in checked studies, under half of the missing clones stem from an unresolved V gene, and the remainder is unexplained. Recorded for this sample are more than 20,000 clones; around 86% of them occurred a single time. The ten largest clones capture 4% to 5.5% of the sample.

Beyond this particular receptor, the publication reports: The functional definition of HPV-specific T cells was derived from only two HPV16-positive patients, and the survival association was reported for HPV16-positive patients. Expansion of candidate HPV-specific clones and E7-related TCR motifs was observed in the tumor microenvironment during treatment, whereas no such expansion was observed for non-HPV-specific T cells. In HPV16-positive patients, expansion of HPV-responsive T cells during chemoradiotherapy was found to be associated with improved recurrence-free survival.

Repertoires were sampled multiple times during chemoradiotherapy, which allowed clonal expansion in the tumor microenvironment to be followed. This TCR was sampled from a human donor with HPV-associated anogenital cancer. The rearranged segments are TRBV30 and TRBJ1-4, with 10 middle bases fitting TRBD1. Material: blood, obtained from a patient who underwent chemoradiotherapy. This receptor has the CDR3 CAWRRGTGVYEKLFF. The DNA sequence is TGTGCCTGGAGGAGGGGGACAGGGGTATATGAAAAACTGTTTTTT.